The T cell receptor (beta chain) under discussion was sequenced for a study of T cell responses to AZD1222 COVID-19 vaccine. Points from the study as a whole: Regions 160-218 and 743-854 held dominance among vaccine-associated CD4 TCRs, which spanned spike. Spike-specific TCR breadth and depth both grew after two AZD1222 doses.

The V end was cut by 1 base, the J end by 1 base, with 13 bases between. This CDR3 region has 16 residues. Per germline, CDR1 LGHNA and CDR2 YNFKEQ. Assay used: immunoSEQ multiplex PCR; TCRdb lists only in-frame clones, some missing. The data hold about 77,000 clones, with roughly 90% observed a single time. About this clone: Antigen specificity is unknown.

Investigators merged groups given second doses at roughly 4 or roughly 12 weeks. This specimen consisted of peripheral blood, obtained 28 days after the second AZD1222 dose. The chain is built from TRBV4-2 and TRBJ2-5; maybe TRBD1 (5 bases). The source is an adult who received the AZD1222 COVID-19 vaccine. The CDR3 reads CASSQGPNQGQETQYF. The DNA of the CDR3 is TGTGCCAGCAGCCAAGGCCCCAACCAGGGCCAAGAGACCCAGTACTTC.